A single sample is the source of the 29 T cell receptor beta chains below, sequenced in a study of blood T cell repertoires in COVID-19. Some clones are missing from TCRdb's copy, which holds only in-frame ones; the method was immunoSEQ multiplex PCR. Altogether 100,000 to 150,000 clones are present, 55% to 75% being singletons, with the ten largest covering around 2%. Sequencing was performed on peripheral blood. The receptor set was obtained from a woman in her sixties or seventies with acute or convalescent COVID-19.

The CDR3 is CASRPQGNEKLFF. In DNA, the CDR3 is TGTGCCAGCAGGCCACAGGGAAATGAAAAACTGTTTTTT. The rearrangement joins TRBV7-8 to TRBJ1-4; D might be TRBD1 (6 bases). The CDR3 extends over 13 amino acids. Looked up from germline, CDR1 is SGHVS and CDR2 is FQNEAQ. Deletions cut 6 bases from V and 5 bases from J, with 10 bases between. The variable domain in full, with the rest retrieved from reference TRBV7-8 and TRBJ1-4, is GAGVSQSPRYKVAKRGQDVALRCDPISGHVSLFWYQQALGQGPEFLTYFQNEAQLDKSGLPSDRFFAERPEGSVSTLKIQRTQQEDSAVYLCASRPQGNEKLFFGSGTQLSVL.

V usage is TRBV10-1 and J usage is TRBJ2-7; 7 bases align to TRBD2. The length of the CDR3 is 15 residues. The germline gives CDR1 WNHNN, CDR2 SYGVQD (reference sequence). V lost 3 bases, J lost 7 bases, and 12 bases stayed unmatched. This chain's CDR3 is CASSDSSGPLGEQYF. DNA of the CDR3: TGCGCCAGCAGTGATTCTAGCGGACCTTTAGGAGAGCAGTACTTC.

The chain carries TRBV30 and TRBJ2-2; 8 nucleotides match TRBD2. Germline values: CDR1 GTSNPN, CDR2 SVGIG (reference sequence). The CDR3 length is 14 residues. J was trimmed by 3 bases and V by 4 bases; bases with no gene match: 4. CDR3 amino acids: CAWTGGPYTGELFF. DNA of the CDR3: TGTGCCTGGACGGGGGGGCCTTACACCGGGGAGCTGTTTTTT.

This clone showed up many times. The chain links TRBV28 to TRBJ2-2; TRBD2 matches 10 bases. This CDR3 region has 16 residues. The germline gives CDR1 MDHEN, CDR2 SYDVKM. J was trimmed by 1 base and V by 6 bases; bases with no gene match: 5. CDR3 sequence: CASRPSGRGNTGELFF. CDR3 coding DNA: TGTGCCAGCAGACCTAGCGGGAGAGGGAACACCGGGGAGCTGTTTTTT. The full variable domain, with the rest looked up from reference TRBV28 and TRBJ2-2, is DVKVTQSSRYLVKRTGEKVFLECVQDMDHENMFWYRQDPGLGLRLIYFSYDVKMKEKGDIPEGYSVSREKKERFSLILESASTNQTSMYLCASRPSGRGNTGELFFGEGSRLTVL.

V is TRBV7-3 and J is TRBJ2-1, with 10 bases aligning to TRBD2. This CDR3 has 15 amino acids. Germline V gene data show CDR1 as SGHTA and CDR2 as FQGTGA. The V segment lost 5 bases and the J segment 2 bases; nucleotides outside the gene matches: 3. CDR3 sequence (DNA): TGTGCCAGCAGCCCCACTAGCGGGGCCTACAATGAGCAGTTCTTC. It translates to CASSPTSGAYNEQFF.

The chain combines TRBV4-1 with TRBJ2-3; TRBD2 matches at 7 bases. The CDR3 extends over 16 amino acids. V trimming: 0 bases; J trimming: 2 bases; junction bases outside the gene matches: 5. Germline CDR1 is MGHRA and CDR2 is YSYEKL. CDR3 region: CASSQEALADTDTQYF. CDR3 nucleotides: TGCGCCAGCAGCCAAGAGGCGCTAGCGGACACAGATACGCAGTATTTT.

J is TRBJ2-3 and V is TRBV24-1, with D uncertain. There are 13 residues in the CDR3. V was pared by 9 bases and J by 2 bases, with 11 bases between. CDR1 is KGHDR and CDR2 is SFDVKD in the germline V gene. The CDR3 nucleotides are TGTGCCACCGGTTTTCCTAACACAGATACGCAGTATTTT. Amino acids: CATGFPNTDTQYF.

This clone was recorded only once. V usage is TRBV19 and J usage is TRBJ2-7, with 14 bases lining up with TRBD2. V trimming: 7 bases; J trimming: 2 bases; junction bases outside the gene matches: 13. CDR1 and CDR2 from the germline V gene are LNHDA and SQIVND (reference sequence). This CDR3 comprises 18 residues. The DNA for the CDR3 is TGTGCCAGTAACCCAGGACTAGCGGGAGGAAAAATTACCTACGAGCAGTACTTC. Protein: CASNPGLAGGKITYEQYF.

J is TRBJ1-5 and V is TRBV10-1; D not resolved. Germline loops: CDR1 WNHNN, CDR2 SYGVQD (reference sequence). Trimming left V 0 bases short and J 6 bases short, with 6 bases between. CDR3 length: 13 amino acids. CDR3 sequence: CASSESLSQPQHF. CDR3 bases: TGCGCCAGCAGTGAGTCGCTTAGTCAGCCCCAGCATTTT.

This chain uses TRBV6-5 with TRBJ1-2, with D tentatively TRBD1 (5 bases). V lost 8 bases and J 0 bases, leaving 10 bases between the germline ends. Per the germline V gene, CDR1 is MNHEY and CDR2 is SVGAGI. This CDR3 region has 13 residues. This CDR3 is CASLQGPNYGYTF. In DNA, the CDR3 is TGTGCCAGCCTCCAGGGCCCTAACTATGGCTACACCTTC.

This clone showed up just once. The chain is built from TRBV3-1 (or the pseudogene TRBV3-2) and TRBJ2-3; 12 positions agree with TRBD2. The CDR3 length is 18 residues. V lost 5 bases to trimming and J lost 0 bases; unmatched junction nucleotides: 9. The germline V gene has CDR1 LGHDT and CDR2 YNNKEL (reference sequence). The CDR3 loop is CASSSPSGGVYSTDTQYF. The CDR3 nucleotides are TGTGCCAGCAGCTCACCTAGCGGGGGGGTTTATAGCACAGATACGCAGTATTTT.

This rearrangement joins TRBV3-1 (or the pseudogene TRBV3-2) to TRBJ1-2, with D perhaps TRBD1 (6 bases). The ends were cut back, 1 base at V and 1 base at J, with 13 bases in the middle. Germline CDR1 and CDR2: LGHDT and YNNKEL (reference sequence). The CDR3 runs 16 residues. The CDR3 DNA reads TGTGCCAGCAGCCAAGTAGGGGGTAGGGTTAACTATGGCTACACCTTC. Translating gives CASSQVGGRVNYGYTF.

The CDR3 here is CASSQTSGIGETQYF. CDR3 DNA: TGCGCCAGCAGCCAAACGTCAGGGATCGGGGAGACCCAGTACTTC. The rearrangement links TRBV4-1 to TRBJ2-5; possible D gene TRBD1, 5 bases. The CDR3 totals 15 residues. The V and J ends lost 2 bases and 5 bases respectively, with 15 bases between them. The V gene's germline CDR1 is MGHRA and CDR2 YSYEKL.

The V call is TRBV5-8, the J call TRBJ2-5, with 7 positions matching TRBD1. Germline CDR1 is SGHTS and CDR2 is YDEGEE. V shed 5 bases and J 3 bases; nucleotides not matched to a gene: 16. The CDR3 is made up of 17 amino acids. The CDR3 nucleotides are TGTGCCAGCAGTCAAGGATGGGTAATGACAGGGAAAGAGACCCAGTACTTC. This gives the protein CASSQGWVMTGKETQYF.

J is TRBJ1-2 and V is TRBV2; D is perhaps TRBD1 (5 bases). V lost 2 bases to trimming and J lost 8 bases, with 24 bases between them. Per the germline V gene, CDR1 is SNHLY and CDR2 is FYNNEI. The CDR3 has 17 amino acids. As DNA, the CDR3 is TGTGCCAGCAGTGAATCCCCTCGACAGAACCTTGCCGGCGGCTACACCTTC. This codes for CASSESPRQNLAGGYTF.

The chain uses TRBV5-6 and TRBJ1-3; TRBD1 is a possible D gene (5 bases). CDR3 length: 17 residues. CDR1 and CDR2 (germline): SGHDT, YYEEEE. The V and J ends lost 2 bases and 0 bases respectively, with 15 bases between them. CDR3 sequence: CASSLLGEALSGNTIYF. The CDR3 DNA sequence: TGTGCCAGCAGCTTATTAGGGGAGGCGCTCTCTGGAAACACCATATATTTT.

Remarks on this clone: One end of the junction is discordant with germline, which a read error may explain. The rearrangement joins TRBV7-7 to TRBJ2-5; TRBD1 matches at 7 bases. The CDR3 length is 13 residues. Looked up from germline, CDR1 is SSHAT and CDR2 is FNYEAQ (reference sequence). The CDR3 reads CASSLDREQTQYF. CDR3 bases: TGTGCTAGCAGCTTAGACAGGGAACAGACCCAGTACTTC.

This sequence joins TRBV19 and TRBJ2-7; 14 bases agree with TRBD2. V lost 0 bases and J lost 6; bases outside the gene matches: 7. Germline CDR1 LNHDA, CDR2 SQIVND (reference sequence). The CDR3 covers 17 residues. The CDR3 protein is CASSIEGTSGSLSEQYF. In nucleotides, the CDR3 is TGTGCCAGTAGTATAGAAGGGACTAGCGGGAGTCTGTCCGAGCAGTACTTC.

The V call is TRBV18, the J call TRBJ2-7, with 9 bases matching TRBD1. CDR1 is KGHSH and CDR2 is LQKENI in the germline V gene. The CDR3 runs 18 residues. V lost 0 bases and J lost 2; bases outside the gene matches: 11. As DNA, the CDR3 is TGTGCCAGCTCACCACCAAAAGGAATGGGACAGGGCGCCTACGAGCAGTACTTC. Translated, it gives CASSPPKGMGQGAYEQYF.

V usage is TRBV7-2 and J usage is TRBJ2-5; a weak D match, TRBD1 (5 bases). Germline lookup yields CDR1 SGHTA and CDR2 FQGNSA. V lost 1 base to trimming and J lost 6 bases, with 15 bases between them. This CDR3 contains 15 residues. The CDR3 sequence is CASSLDGAKGQTQYF. Written as DNA, the CDR3 is TGTGCCAGCAGCTTAGATGGGGCAAAGGGGCAGACCCAGTACTTC.

The chain couples TRBV7-2 to TRBJ1-4; 9 nucleotides align to TRBD1. This CDR3 comprises 14 residues. Germline values: CDR1 SGHTA, CDR2 FQGNSA. With V trimmed by 4 bases and J by 8 bases, 5 bases remained unmatched. CDR3 protein: CASSWTGEGEKLFF. CDR3 coding DNA: TGTGCCAGCAGCTGGACAGGGGAGGGGGAAAAACTGTTTTTT.

The chain has TRBV2 and TRBJ1-2; 9 bases match TRBD1. The CDR3 sequence is 14 residues long. J gave up 4 bases and V 7 bases, and 7 bases lay outside the gene matches. Germline CDR1 and CDR2: SNHLY and FYNNEI. The CDR3 is CASTRTGAFYGYTF. The DNA of the CDR3 is TGTGCCAGCACCAGGACAGGGGCGTTCTATGGCTACACCTTC. Based on the CDR3 plus reference TRBV2 and TRBJ1-2, the full variable domain is EPEVTQTPSHQVTQMGQEVILRCVPISNHLYFYWYRQILGQKVEFLVSFYNNEISEKSEIFDDQFSVERPDGSNFTLKIRSTKLEDSAMYFCASTRTGAFYGYTFGSGTRLTVV.

This chain connects TRBV5-1 to TRBJ1-2; maybe TRBD1 (6 bases). This CDR3 spans 14 amino acids. In germline, CDR1 is SGHRS, CDR2 YFSETQ. V was clipped by 4 bases and J by 4 bases, with 14 bases between them. CDR3 coding DNA: TGCGCCAGCAGCCAGGACAGCATAGCCTATGGCTACACCTTC. Translated, it gives CASSQDSIAYGYTF. The variable domain in full, with the rest retrieved from reference TRBV5-1 and TRBJ1-2, is KAGVTQTPRYLIKTRGQQVTLSCSPISGHRSVSWYQQTPGQGLQFLFEYFSETQRNKGNFPGRFSGRQFSNSRSEMNVSTLELGDSALYLCASSQDSIAYGYTFGSGTRLTVV.

The chain carries TRBV18 and TRBJ2-7; D uncertain. V was clipped by 4 bases and J by 0 bases, with 7 bases between them. The V gene's germline CDR1 is KGHSH and CDR2 LQKENI. There are 13 residues in the CDR3. The DNA of the CDR3 is TGTGCCAGCTCACTAACTGTCTCCTACGAGCAGTACTTC. It specifies CASSLTVSYEQYF.

The chain employs TRBV9 and TRBJ2-3; TRBD1 agrees at 8 bases. Germline V gene lookup returns CDR1 SGDLS and CDR2 YYNGEE. The CDR3 has 14 amino acids. The V gene end was trimmed by 4 bases and the J gene end by 3 bases; junction bases not matched to a gene: 4. In DNA, the CDR3 is TGTGCCAGCAGCCTGACAGGGGTAACAGATACGCAGTATTTT. It translates to CASSLTGVTDTQYF. Using reference TRBV9 and TRBJ2-3 for the parts outside the CDR3, the full variable domain is DSGVTQTPKHLITATGQRVTLRCSPRSGDLSVYWYQQSLDQGLQFLIQYYNGEERAKGNILERFSAQQFPDLHSELNLSSLELGDSALYFCASSLTGVTDTQYFGPGTRLTVL.

The chain recombines TRBV5-5 with TRBJ1-4, with 9 bases identical to TRBD1. Germline V CDR1 and CDR2: SGHKS, YYEKEE (reference sequence). The CDR3 contains 16 residues. Trimming at V came to 2 bases and at J to 2 bases, leaving 4 bases not matched to a gene. The DNA for the CDR3 is TGTGCCAGCAGCTTTAGAGGGACAGGGACTAATGAAAAACTGTTTTTT. Protein: CASSFRGTGTNEKLFF.

The chain joins TRBV11-2 to TRBJ2-1; 8 bases agree with TRBD1. J lost 2 bases, V lost 5 bases, and 8 bases had no gene match. This CDR3 contains 16 residues. CDR1 is SGHAT and CDR2 is FQNNGV in the germline V gene. The CDR3 loop is CASSRLQGVPYNEQFF. The CDR3 DNA reads as TGTGCCAGCAGCCGCTTACAGGGGGTCCCCTACAATGAGCAGTTCTTC.

This chain uses TRBV4-1 with TRBJ2-3; D unclear. Germline V gene sequence: CDR1 MGHRA, CDR2 YSYEKL. The V end was cut by 0 bases, the J end by 7 bases, with 14 bases between. The CDR3 is 15 amino acids. This CDR3 reads CASSQEPTTANTQYF. In DNA, the CDR3 is TGCGCCAGCAGCCAAGAACCGACAACTGCAAATACGCAGTATTTT.

The J gene is TRBJ2-1, the V gene TRBV20-1; TRBD2 matches at 9 bases. The germline V gene encodes CDR1 DFQATT and CDR2 SNEGSKA (reference sequence). The CDR3 totals 15 residues. J lost 6 bases, V lost 3 bases, and 9 bases had no gene match. CDR3 loop: CSASYSGRHSNEQFF. The CDR3, as DNA: TGCAGTGCTAGTTATAGCGGGAGACATAGCAATGAGCAGTTCTTC.